The clone carrying this TCR beta chain was detected only a few times. The source of the sample is a study of response to subunit inactivated influenza vaccine. Each CDR3 protein gets one entry after TCRdb re-called the RT-PCR reads with MiXCR. The table lists 710,000 or so distinct CDR3 sequences, more than 15% of them singletons. The specimen was PBMCs from blood, collected about 11 days after vaccination. This clonotype was sampled from a man in his forties or fifties who received an inactivated influenza vaccine.

The CDR3 sequence: CASSPGGRPSYEQYF. The CDR3 nucleotides read TGTGCCAGCAGCCCAGGGGGCCGGCCGTCCTACGAGCAGTACTTC. The chain recombines TRBV3-1 with TRBJ2-7; 8 bases line up with TRBD1. The CDR3 has 15 residues. The V gene's germline CDR1 is LGHDT and CDR2 YNNKEL (reference sequence). Unmatched junction bases numbered 6, after V lost 4 bases and J lost 1 base.